This T cell receptor (beta chain) is from a study of cytomegalovirus exposure and HLA in healthy donors. Both 60 Vbeta primers and 13 Jbeta primers went into the PCR. How the authors handled the data: Roughly 11 million shared chains were among around 80 million unique TCR beta chains counted in a later analysis. Assay used: immunoSEQ multiplex PCR; TCRdb lists only in-frame clones, some missing. Clone size and the V and J calls come from that table; the DNA yielded D and trimming. The sample has around 180,000 clones, 65% to 85% seen once. Trimming removed 4 bases from V and 5 bases from J, with 18 bases in between. The CDR3 has 15 amino acids. Per germline, CDR1 SGDLS and CDR2 YYNGEE.

The chain employs TRBV9 and TRBJ2-5; a possible D gene is TRBD1 (6 bases). The sequenced material came from PBMCs. The TCR originated in a boy younger than 10 in good health and CMV-seronegative. As DNA, the CDR3 is TGTGCCAGCAGCCCGCGAGAAGGGGGTGGGGAGACCCAGTACTTC. This codes for CASSPREGGGETQYF.